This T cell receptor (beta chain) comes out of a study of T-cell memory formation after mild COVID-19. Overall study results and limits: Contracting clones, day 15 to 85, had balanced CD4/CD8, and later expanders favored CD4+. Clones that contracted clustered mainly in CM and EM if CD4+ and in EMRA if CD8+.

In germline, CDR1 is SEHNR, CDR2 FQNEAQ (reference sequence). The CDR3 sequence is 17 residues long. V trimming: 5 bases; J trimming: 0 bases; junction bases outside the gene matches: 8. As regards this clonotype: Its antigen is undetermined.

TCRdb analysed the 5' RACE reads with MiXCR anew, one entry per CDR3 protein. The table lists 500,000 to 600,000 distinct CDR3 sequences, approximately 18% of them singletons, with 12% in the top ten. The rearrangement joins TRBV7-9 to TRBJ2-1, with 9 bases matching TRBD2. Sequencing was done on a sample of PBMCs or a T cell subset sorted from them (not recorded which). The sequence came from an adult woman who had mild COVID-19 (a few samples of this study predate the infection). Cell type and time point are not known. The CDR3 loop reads CASSPRQAGGSYNEQFF. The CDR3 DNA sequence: TGTGCCAGCAGCCCCCGACAAGCGGGAGGCTCCTACAATGAGCAGTTCTTC.